The TCR beta chain described here comes from a study of T cells in localized non-small cell lung cancer. Points from the study as a whole: For the top 100 tumor clones, a median about 50 also appeared in adjacent lung. Measurement of T cell clonality placed uninvolved adjacent lung highest, above the level in tumor.

Per germline, CDR1 GTSNPN and CDR2 SVGIG (reference sequence). Trimming took off 5 bases at V and 4 bases at J, with 17 bases between the two ends. CDR3 length: 14 residues. To note about this clone: Its specificity is unknown.

Some clones are missing from TCRdb's copy, which holds only in-frame ones; the method was immunoSEQ multiplex PCR. The data contain approximately 17,000 clones, over 70% of them singletons. V is TRBV30 and J is TRBJ1-1, with D possibly matching TRBD1 (5 bases). The TCR was taken from a male donor aged 60 or older with stage I lung adenocarcinoma. The input for sequencing was peripheral blood, taken before any cancer treatment. The CDR3 loop is CAWDRTGVGTEAFF. CDR3 DNA: TGTGCCTGGGACCGTACAGGTGTCGGCACTGAAGCTTTCTTT.